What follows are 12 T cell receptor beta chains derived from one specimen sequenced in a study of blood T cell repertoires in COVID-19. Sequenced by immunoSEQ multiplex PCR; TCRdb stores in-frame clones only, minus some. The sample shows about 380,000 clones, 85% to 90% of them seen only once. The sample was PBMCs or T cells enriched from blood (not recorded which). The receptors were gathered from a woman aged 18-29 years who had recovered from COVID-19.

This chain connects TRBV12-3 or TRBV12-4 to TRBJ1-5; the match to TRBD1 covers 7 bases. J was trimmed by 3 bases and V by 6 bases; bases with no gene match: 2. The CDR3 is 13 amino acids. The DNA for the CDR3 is TGTGCCAGCAGGGGACAGCCCAATCAGCCCCAGCATTTT. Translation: CASRGQPNQPQHF.

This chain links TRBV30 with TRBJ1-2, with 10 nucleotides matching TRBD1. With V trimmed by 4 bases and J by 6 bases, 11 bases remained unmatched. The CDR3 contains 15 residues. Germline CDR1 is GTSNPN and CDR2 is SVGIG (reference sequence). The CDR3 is CAWTKRTGGWDGYTF. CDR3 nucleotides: TGTGCCTGGACCAAACGGACAGGGGGTTGGGATGGCTACACCTTC.

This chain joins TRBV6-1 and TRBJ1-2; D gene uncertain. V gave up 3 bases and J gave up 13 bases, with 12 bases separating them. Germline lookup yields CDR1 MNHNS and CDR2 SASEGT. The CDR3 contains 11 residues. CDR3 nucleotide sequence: TGTGCCAGCAGTGAGGTTCCGGTAGTCACCTTC. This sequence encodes CASSEVPVVTF.

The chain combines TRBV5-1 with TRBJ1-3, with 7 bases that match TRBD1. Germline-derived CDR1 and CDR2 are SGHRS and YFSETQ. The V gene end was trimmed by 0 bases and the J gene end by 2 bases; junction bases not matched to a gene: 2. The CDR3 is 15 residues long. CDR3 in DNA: TGCGCCAGCAGCTTGGCGGGGACAGCTGGAAACACCATATATTTT. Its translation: CASSLAGTAGNTIYF.

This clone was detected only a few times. The CDR3 loop is CASSGGAGEQFF. CDR3 bases: TGTGCCAGCAGCGGGGGGGCCGGTGAGCAGTTCTTC. J is TRBJ2-1 and V is TRBV3-1 (or the pseudogene TRBV3-2); TRBD2 might be the D (7 bases). Trimming took 5 bases from V and 9 from J, leaving 11 bases between them. Germline-derived CDR1 and CDR2 are LGHDT and YNNKEL (reference sequence). The CDR3 has 12 residues.

CDR3 protein: CSASAPDRVNSGNTIYF. DNA for the CDR3: TGCAGTGCTAGTGCTCCCGACAGGGTAAACTCTGGAAACACCATATATTTT. V and J are TRBV20-1 and TRBJ1-3; 7 bases map to TRBD1. This CDR3 has 17 amino acids. V was pared by 3 bases and J by 0 bases, with 11 bases of the junction left unmatched. Germline V gene sequence: CDR1 DFQATT, CDR2 SNEGSKA (reference sequence).

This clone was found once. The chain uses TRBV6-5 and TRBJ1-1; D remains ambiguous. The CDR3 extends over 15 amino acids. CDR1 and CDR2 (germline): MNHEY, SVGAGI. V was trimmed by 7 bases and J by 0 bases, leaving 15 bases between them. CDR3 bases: TGTGCCAGCACAGTGGGCAGACACATGAACACTGAAGCTTTCTTT. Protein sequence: CASTVGRHMNTEAFF.

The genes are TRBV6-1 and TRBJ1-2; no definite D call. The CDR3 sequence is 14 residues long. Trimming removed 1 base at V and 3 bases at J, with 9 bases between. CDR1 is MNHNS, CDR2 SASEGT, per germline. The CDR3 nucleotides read TGTGCCAGCAGTGAAGGAGGTCTTGACTATGGCTACACCTTC. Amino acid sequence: CASSEGGLDYGYTF.

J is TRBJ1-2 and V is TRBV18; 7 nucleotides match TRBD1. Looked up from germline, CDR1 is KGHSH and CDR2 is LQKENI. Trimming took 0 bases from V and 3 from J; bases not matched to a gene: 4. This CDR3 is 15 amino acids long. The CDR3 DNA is TGTGCCAGCTCACCACCGGCCAGGGGGGACTATGGCTACACCTTC. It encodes CASSPPARGDYGYTF.

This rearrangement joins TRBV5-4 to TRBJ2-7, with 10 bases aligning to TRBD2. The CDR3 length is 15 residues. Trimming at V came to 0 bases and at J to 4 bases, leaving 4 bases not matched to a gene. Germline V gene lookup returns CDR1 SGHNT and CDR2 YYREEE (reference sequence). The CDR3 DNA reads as TGTGCCAGCAGCTTGGCTAGCGGGGGTGTATACGAGCAGTACTTC. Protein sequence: CASSLASGGVYEQYF.

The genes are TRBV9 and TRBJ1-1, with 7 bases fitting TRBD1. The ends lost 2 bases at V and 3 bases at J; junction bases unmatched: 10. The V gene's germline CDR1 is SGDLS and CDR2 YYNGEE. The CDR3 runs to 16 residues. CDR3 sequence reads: CASSVQTGVADTEAFF. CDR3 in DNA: TGTGCCAGCAGCGTGCAAACAGGGGTGGCCGACACTGAAGCTTTCTTT.

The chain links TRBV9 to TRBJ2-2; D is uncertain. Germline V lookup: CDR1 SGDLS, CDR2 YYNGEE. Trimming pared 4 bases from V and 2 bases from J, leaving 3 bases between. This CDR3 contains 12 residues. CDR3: CASSPNTGELFF. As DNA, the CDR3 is TGTGCCAGCAGCCCTAACACCGGGGAGCTGTTTTTT.